The clone carrying this TCR beta chain was observed many times. Its antigen is unknown. Germline-derived CDR1 and CDR2 are DFQATT and SNEGSKA (reference sequence). With 0 bases removed from V and 8 bases from J, the gap between germline ends came to 19 bases. The CDR3 contains 16 residues. A library of TCRbeta sequences, prepared with unique molecular identifiers, was generated. TCRdb independently ran MiXCR on the PCR reads; one entry per CDR3 protein. In the table there are some 450,000 distinct CDR3 sequences, roughly two fifths of which are singletons. This sample is drawn from a study of T-cell reconstitution after alpha-beta-depleted transplantation in children. Study-level findings and limits: Diversity of TCRbeta at day 60 was high in some patients, arising from surviving recipient T cells and thymic progenitors. Alpha-beta T cells about two months after transplant reportedly derived from several hundred expanded graft clones. Most T-cell counts and diversity one year after the transplant came from T cells that were newly produced.

The chain joins TRBV20-1 to TRBJ1-4; weak D call: TRBD1 (6 bases). The sequences come from PBMCs, collected before TCRalphabeta/CD19-depleted stem cell transplant. This sequence was found in a girl aged 2 to 9 with aplastic anemia, due to receive a stem cell transplant. CDR3 DNA sequence: TGCAGTGCTAGAGATGCCACGTCCGGACAGCTAGAAAAACTGTTTTTT. Translation: CSARDATSGQLEKLFF.